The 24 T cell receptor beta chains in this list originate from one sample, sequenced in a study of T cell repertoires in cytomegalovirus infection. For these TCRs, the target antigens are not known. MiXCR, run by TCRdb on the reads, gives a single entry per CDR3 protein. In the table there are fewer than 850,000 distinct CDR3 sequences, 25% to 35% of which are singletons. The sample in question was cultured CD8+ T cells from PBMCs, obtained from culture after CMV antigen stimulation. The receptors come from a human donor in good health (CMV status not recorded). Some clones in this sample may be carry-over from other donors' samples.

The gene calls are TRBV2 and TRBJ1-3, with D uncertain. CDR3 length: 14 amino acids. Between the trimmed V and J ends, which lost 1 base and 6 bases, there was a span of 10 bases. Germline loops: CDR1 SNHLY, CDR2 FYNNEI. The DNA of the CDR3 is TGTGCCAGCAGTGAAGAGTCAGTAGAAAACACCATATATTTT. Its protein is CASSEESVENTIYF.

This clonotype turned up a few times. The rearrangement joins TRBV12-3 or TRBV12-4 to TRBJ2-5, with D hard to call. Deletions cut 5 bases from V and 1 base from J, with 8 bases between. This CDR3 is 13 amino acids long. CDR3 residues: CASSPYLQETQYF. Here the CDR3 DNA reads TGTGCCAGCAGTCCCTACCTCCAAGAGACCCAGTACTTC.

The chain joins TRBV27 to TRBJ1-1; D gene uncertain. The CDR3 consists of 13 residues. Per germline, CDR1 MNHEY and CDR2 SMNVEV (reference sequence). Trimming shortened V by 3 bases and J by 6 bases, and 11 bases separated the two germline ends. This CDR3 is CASSFVGDAEAFF. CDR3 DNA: TGTGCCAGCAGTTTTGTTGGGGATGCTGAAGCTTTCTTT.

The CDR3 spells CSVEEGDRSSSYEQYV. Here the CDR3 DNA reads TGCAGCGTTGAAGAGGGGGACAGGAGCAGCTCCTACGAGCAGTACGTC. This rearrangement joins TRBV29-1 to TRBJ2-7; 8 nucleotides align to TRBD1. This CDR3 is built from 16 residues. Germline lookup yields CDR1 SQVTM and CDR2 ANQGSEA. Trimming cost V 0 bases and J 0 bases; bases outside gene matches: 7.

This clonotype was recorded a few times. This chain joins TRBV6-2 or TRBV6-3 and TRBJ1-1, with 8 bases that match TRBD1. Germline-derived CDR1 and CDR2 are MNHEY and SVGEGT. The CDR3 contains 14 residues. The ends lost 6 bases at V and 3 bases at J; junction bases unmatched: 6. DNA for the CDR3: TGTGCCAGCAGCCAAGACAGGGGTTACACTGAAGCTTTCTTT. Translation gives CASSQDRGYTEAFF.

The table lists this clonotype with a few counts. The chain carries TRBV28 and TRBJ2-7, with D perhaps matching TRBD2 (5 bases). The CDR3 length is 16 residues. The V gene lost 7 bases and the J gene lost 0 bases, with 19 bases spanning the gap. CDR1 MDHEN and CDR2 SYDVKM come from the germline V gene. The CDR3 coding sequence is TGTGCCAGCACCCCGGACGGACTGCTTAACTCCTACGAGCAGTACTTC. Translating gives CASTPDGLLNSYEQYF.

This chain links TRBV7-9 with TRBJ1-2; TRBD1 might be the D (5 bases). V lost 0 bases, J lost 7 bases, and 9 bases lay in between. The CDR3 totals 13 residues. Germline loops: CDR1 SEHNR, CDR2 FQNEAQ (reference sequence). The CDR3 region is CASSLAGDRGYTF. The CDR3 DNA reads TGTGCCAGCAGCTTAGCAGGGGACCGTGGCTACACCTTC.

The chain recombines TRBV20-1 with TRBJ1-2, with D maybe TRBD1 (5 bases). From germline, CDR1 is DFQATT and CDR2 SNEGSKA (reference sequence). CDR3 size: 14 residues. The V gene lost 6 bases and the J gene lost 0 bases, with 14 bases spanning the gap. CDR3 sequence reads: CSAPGAGTNYGYTF. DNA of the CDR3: TGCAGTGCCCCCGGGGCAGGGACTAACTATGGCTACACCTTC.

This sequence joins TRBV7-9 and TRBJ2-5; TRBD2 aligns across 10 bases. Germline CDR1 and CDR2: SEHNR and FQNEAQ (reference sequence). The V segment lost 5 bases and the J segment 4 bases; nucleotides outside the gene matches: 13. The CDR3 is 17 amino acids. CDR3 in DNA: TGTGCCAGCAGCCCCGGAGCTAGCGGGGGATGGGGAGAGACCCAGTACTTC. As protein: CASSPGASGGWGETQYF.

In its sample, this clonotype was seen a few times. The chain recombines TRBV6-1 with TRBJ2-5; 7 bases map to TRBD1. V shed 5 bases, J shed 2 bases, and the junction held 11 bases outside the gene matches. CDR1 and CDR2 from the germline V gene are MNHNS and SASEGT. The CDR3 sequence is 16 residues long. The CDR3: CASSFLTGVLQETQYF. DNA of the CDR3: TGTGCCAGCAGTTTTCTTACAGGGGTACTACAAGAGACCCAGTACTTC.

The CDR3 sequence is CASSLAVAIKETQYF. CDR3 sequence (DNA): TGTGCCAGCAGCTTAGCGGTGGCTATCAAAGAGACCCAGTACTTC. V gene TRBV7-9 combines with J gene TRBJ2-5, with unresolved D. V was cut by 0 bases and J by 3 bases, with 11 bases left in between. The germline V gene has CDR1 SEHNR and CDR2 FQNEAQ (reference sequence). The CDR3 loop spans 15 amino acids.

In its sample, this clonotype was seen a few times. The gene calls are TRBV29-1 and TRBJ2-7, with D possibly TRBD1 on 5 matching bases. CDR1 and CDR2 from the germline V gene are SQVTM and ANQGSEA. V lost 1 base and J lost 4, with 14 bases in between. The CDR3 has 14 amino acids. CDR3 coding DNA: TGCAGCGTTGAAGTGGGGTCAACAGGATACGAGCAGTACTTC. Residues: CSVEVGSTGYEQYF.

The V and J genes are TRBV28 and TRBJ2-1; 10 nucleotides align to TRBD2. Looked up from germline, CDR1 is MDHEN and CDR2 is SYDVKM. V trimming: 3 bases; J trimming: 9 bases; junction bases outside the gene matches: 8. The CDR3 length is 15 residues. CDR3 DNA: TGTGCCAGCAGTTTCCCCCCAGCGGGGGGGAGTGAGCAGTTCTTC. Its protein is CASSFPPAGGSEQFF.

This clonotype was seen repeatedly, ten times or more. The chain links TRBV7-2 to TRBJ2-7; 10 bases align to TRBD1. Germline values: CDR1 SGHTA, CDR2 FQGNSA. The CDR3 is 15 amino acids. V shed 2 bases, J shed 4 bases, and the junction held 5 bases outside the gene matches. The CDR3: CASSLPGTGDYEQYF. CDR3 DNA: TGTGCCAGCAGCTTACCCGGGACAGGGGATTACGAGCAGTACTTC.

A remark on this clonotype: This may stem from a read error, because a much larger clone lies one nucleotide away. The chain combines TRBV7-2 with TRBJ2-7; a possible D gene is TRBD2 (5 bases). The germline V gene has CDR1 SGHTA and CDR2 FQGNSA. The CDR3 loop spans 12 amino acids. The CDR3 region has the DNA TGTGTCAGCAGCTTAGCGCAGGTCGAGCAGTACGTC. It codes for CVSSLAQVEQYV.

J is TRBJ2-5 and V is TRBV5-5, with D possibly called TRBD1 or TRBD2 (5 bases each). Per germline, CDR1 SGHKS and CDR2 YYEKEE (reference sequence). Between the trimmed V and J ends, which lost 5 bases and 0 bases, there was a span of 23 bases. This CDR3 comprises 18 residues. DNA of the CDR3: TGTGCCAGCAGTCACCTCACCGTAGGGGACCCCCACCAAGAGACCCAGTACTTC. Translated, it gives CASSHLTVGDPHQETQYF.

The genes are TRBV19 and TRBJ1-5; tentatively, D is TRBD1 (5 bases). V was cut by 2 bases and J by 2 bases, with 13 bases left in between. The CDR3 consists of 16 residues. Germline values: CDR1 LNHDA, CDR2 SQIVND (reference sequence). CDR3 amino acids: CASSIRGSRGNQPQHF. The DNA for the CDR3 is TGTGCCAGTAGTATAAGAGGGAGCAGGGGCAATCAGCCCCAGCATTTT.

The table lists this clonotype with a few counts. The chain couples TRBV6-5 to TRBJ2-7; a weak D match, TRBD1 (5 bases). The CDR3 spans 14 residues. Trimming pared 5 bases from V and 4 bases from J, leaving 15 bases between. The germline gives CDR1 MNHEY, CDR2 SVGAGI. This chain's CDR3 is CASSPQGSYYEQYF. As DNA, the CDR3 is TGTGCCAGCAGTCCCCAGGGATCTTATTACGAGCAGTACTTC.

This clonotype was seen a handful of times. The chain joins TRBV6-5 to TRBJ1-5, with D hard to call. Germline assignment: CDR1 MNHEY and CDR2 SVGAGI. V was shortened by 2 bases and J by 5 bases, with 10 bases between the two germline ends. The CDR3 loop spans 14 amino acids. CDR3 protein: CASSYRLSDQPQHF. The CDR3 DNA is TGTGCCAGCAGTTACCGGCTTTCGGATCAGCCCCAGCATTTT.

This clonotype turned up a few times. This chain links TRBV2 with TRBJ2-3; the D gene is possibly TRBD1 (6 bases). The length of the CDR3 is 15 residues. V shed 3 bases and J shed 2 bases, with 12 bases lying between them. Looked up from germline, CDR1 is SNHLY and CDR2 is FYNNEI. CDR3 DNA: TGTGCCAGCAGTGAGAGGGGGTCGACCACAGATACGCAGTATTTT. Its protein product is CASSERGSTTDTQYF.

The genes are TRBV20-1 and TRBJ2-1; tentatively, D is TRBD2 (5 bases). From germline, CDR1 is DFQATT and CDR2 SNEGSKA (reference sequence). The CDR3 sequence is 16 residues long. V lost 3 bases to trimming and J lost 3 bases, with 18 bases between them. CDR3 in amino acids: CSASRTGEGFYNEQFF. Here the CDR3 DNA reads TGCAGTGCTAGTAGGACTGGAGAAGGGTTCTACAATGAGCAGTTCTTC.

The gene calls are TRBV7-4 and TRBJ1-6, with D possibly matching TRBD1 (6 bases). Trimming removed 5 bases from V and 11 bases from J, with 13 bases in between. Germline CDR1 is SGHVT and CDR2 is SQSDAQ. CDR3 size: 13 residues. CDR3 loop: CASSKAGVTPLHF. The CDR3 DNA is TGTGCCAGCAGCAAGGCAGGGGTGACACCCCTCCACTTT.

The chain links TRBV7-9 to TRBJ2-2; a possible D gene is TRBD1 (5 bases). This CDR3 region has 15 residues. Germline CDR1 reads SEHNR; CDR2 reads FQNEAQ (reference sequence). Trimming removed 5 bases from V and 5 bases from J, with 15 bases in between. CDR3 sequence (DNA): TGTGCCAGCAGCAAACAGGTCCCTCGGACCGGGGAGCTGTTTTTT. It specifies CASSKQVPRTGELFF.

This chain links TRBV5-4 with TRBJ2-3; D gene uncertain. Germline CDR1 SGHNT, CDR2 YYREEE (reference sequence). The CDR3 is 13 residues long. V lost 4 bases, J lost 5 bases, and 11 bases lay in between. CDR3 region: CASSGEWVDTQYF. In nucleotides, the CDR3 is TGTGCCAGCAGCGGAGAGTGGGTAGATACGCAGTATTTT.